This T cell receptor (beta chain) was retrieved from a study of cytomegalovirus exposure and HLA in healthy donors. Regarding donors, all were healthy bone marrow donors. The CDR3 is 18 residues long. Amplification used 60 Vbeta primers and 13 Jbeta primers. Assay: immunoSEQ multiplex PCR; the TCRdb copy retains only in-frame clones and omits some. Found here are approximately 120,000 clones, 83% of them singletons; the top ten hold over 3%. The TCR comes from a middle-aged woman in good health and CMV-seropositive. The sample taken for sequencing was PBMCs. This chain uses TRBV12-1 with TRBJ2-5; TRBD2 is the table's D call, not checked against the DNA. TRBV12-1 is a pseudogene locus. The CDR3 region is CASSATGTSGSRGETQYF. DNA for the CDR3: TGTGCCAGCAGCGCCACCGGGACTAGCGGGAGTAGGGGGGAGACCCAGTACTTC.